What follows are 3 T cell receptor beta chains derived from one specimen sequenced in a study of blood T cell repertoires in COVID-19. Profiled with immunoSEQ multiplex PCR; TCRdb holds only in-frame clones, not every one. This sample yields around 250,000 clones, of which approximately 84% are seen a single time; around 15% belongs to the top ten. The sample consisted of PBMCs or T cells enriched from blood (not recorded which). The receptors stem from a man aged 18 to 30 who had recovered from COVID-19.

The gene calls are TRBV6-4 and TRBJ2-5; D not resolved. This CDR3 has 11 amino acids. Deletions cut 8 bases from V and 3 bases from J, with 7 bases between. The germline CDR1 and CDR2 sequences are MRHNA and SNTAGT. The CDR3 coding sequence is TGTGCCAGCCTCCCCGAAGAGACCCAGTACTTC. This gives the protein CASLPEETQYF.

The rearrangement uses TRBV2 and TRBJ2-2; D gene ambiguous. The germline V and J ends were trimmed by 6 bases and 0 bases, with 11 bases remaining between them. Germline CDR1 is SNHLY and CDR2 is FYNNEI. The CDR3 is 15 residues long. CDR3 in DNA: TGTGCCAGCAGCCCATGGCGGACGAACACCGGGGAGCTGTTTTTT. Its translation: CASSPWRTNTGELFF.

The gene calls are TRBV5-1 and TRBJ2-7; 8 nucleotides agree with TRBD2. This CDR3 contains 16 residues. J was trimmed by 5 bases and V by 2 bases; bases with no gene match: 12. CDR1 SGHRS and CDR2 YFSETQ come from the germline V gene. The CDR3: CASSLKGKREKDEQYF. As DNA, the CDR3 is TGCGCCAGCAGCTTAAAGGGAAAGCGGGAGAAAGACGAGCAGTACTTC.